This TCR beta chain derives from a study of graft-versus-host responses after intestinal transplantation. Study-level background: Recipients received multivisceral, liver-intestinal, or isolated intestinal transplants. The recipients all started with anti-thymocyte globulin induction and then took tacrolimus and steroids for 3 to 4 years.

The CDR3 consists of 14 residues. Trimming removed 6 bases from V and 0 bases from J; junction bases left unmatched: 8. Germline V gene sequence: CDR1 SQVTM, CDR2 ANQGSEA. Details on this clone: Its target is unknown.

Study results and limitations: GvH clones surfaced in recipient marrow, some emerging earlier in ileum or blood. Subjects displaying graft-donor T cell macrochimerism possessed elevated graft-versus-host to host-versus-graft clonal ratios inside allografts.

Measured with immunoSEQ multiplex PCR; TCRdb has only the in-frame clones, and not every one. The sample contains 70,000 to 75,000 clones, more than 80% of which appear only once. The sequenced sample was unstimulated CD8+ T cells sorted from spleen or lymph node cells, obtained before intestinal transplant. The TCR originated in a human donor who received an intestinal transplant. The chain joins TRBV29-1 to TRBJ2-7; 7 nucleotides agree with TRBD1. CDR3 loop: CSVETGDSSYEQYF. CDR3 bases: TGCAGCGTGGAAACAGGGGATAGCTCCTACGAGCAGTACTTC.